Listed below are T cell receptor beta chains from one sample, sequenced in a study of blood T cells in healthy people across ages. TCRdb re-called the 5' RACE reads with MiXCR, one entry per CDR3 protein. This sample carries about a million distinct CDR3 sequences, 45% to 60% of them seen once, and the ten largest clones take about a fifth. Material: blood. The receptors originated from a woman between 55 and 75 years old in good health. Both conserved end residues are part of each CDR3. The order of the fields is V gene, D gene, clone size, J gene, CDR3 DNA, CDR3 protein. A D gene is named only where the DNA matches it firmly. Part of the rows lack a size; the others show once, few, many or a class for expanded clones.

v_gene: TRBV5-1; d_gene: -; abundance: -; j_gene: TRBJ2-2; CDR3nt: TGCGCCAGCAGCTTGACGGCTGGGGTCGGGGAGCTGTTTTTT; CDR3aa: CASSLTAGVGELFF
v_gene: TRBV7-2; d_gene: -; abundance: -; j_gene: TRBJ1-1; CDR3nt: TGTGCCAGCAGCTTACGCCAGGGGCTACCGAACACTGAAGCTTTCTTT; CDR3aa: CASSLRQGLPNTEAFF
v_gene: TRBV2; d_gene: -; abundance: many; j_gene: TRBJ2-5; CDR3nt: TGTGCCAGCAGTGAACAGGACGTCGCGATCCTGGGAGAGCAGTACTTC; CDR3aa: CASSEQDVAILGEQYF
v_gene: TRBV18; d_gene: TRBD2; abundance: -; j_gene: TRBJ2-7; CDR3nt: TGTGCCAGCTCAGAGAGACTAGCGGGTCCATCCTACGAGCAGTACTTC; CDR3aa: CASSERLAGPSYEQYF
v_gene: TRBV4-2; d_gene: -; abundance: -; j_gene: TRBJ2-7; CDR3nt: TGTGCCAGCAGCCAGGAGGGGGGGGACGAGCAGTACTTC; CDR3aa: CASSQEGGDEQYF
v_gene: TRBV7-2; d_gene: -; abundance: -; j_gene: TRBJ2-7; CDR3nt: TGTGCCAGCAGCTCGAACAGGGCTTACGAGCAGTACTTC; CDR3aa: CASSSNRAYEQYF
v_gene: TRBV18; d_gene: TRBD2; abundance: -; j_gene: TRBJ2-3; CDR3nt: TGTGCCAGCTCACCACCAAGCGGGAGGAGTACAGATACGCAGTATTTT; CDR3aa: CASSPPSGRSTDTQYF
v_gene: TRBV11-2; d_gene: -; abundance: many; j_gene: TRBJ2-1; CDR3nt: TGTGCCAGCAGCTTAGATCGTGACAATGAGCAGTTCTTC; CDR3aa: CASSLDRDNEQFF
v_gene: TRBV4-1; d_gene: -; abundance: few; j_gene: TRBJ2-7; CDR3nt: TGCGCCAGCAGCTCGATCGGGGCAGGAATATACGAGCAGTACTTC; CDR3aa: CASSSIGAGIYEQYF
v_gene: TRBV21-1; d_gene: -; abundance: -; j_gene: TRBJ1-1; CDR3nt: TGTGCCAGCAGCAATCGGCCACCGAGACAGCGCTCGGGCACTGAAGCTTTCTTT; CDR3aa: CASSNRPPRQRSGTEAFF
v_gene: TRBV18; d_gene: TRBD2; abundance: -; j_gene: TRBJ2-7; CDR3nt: TGTGCCAGCTCGTCAGTTCTAGCGGGAGCCGCCTCCTACGAGCAGTACTTC; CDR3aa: CASSSVLAGAASYEQYF
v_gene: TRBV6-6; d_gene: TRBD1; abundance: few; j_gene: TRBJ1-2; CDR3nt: TGTGCCAGCAGTTACTCTAACAGGGGGCTGGACGGCTACACCTTC; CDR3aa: CASSYSNRGLDGYTF
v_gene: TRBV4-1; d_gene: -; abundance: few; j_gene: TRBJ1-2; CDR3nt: TGCGCCAGCAGCCAACTCCGGGGAGCTAGAATCTATGGCTACACCTTC; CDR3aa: CASSQLRGARIYGYTF
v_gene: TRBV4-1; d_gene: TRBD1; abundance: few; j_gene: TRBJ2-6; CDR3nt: TGCGCCAGCAGCCAAGACGGCCAGGGGGCATATGGGGCCAACGTCCTGACTTTC; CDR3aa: CASSQDGQGAYGANVLTF
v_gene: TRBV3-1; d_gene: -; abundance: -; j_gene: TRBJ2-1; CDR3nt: TGTGCCAGCAGCTCCCGTAGACTTGATGAGCAGTTCTTC; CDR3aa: CASSSRRLDEQFF
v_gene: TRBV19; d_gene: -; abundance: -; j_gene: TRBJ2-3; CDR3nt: TGTGCCAGTAGTTCGGGCAGGTCGACACGGCGAGATACGCAGTATTTT; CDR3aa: CASSSGRSTRRDTQYF
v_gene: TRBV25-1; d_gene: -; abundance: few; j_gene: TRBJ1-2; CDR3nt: TGTGCCAGCAGTGAATATAGGTGGGGGCGCTATGGCTACACCTTC; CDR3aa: CASSEYRWGRYGYTF
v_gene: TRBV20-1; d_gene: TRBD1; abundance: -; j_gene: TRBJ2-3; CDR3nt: TGCAGTGCTGTGGACAGGGGGCGTGCAGATACGCAGTATTTT; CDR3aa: CSAVDRGRADTQYF
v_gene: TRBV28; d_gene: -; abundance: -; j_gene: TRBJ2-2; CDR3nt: TGTGCCAGCAGTCAAACTAGCCCCGGGGAGCTGTTTTTT; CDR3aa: CASSQTSPGELFF
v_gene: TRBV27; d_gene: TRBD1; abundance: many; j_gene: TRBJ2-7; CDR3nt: TGTGCCAGCAGCTTAGGGGGCCAGACCTACGAGCAGTACTTC; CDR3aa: CASSLGGQTYEQYF
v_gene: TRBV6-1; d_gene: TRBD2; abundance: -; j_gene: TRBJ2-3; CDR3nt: TGTGCCAGCACGATGGGTTACGGGAGGGAAGGGGAGTATTTT; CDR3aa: CASTMGYGREGEYF
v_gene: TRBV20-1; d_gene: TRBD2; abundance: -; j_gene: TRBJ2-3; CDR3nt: TGCAGTGCCCCCCGGCTAGCGGTCACAGATACGCAGTATTTT; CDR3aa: CSAPRLAVTDTQYF
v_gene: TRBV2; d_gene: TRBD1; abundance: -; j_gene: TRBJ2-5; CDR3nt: TGTGCCAGCAGTGCCGGACAGGGGGCGTGGGAGACCCAGTACTTC; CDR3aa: CASSAGQGAWETQYF
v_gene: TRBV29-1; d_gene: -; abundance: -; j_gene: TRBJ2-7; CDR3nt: TGCAGCGCTCGGGGAGGGGGCCCCTCCTACGAGCAGTACTTC; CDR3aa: CSARGGGPSYEQYF
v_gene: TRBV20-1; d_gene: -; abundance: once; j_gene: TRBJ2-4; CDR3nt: TGCAGTGCCGAATGGGACAACCAAAACATTCAGTACTTC; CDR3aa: CSAEWDNQNIQYF
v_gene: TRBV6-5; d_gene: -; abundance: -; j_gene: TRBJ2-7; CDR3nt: TGTGCCAGCAGTTACTCCCGACAGGCCTCCTACGAGCAGTACTTC; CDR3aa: CASSYSRQASYEQYF
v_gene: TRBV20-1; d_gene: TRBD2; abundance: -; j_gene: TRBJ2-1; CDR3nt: TGCAGTGCCCCGACCCTAGCGGGGAGGTACAATGAGCAGTTCTTC; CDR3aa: CSAPTLAGRYNEQFF
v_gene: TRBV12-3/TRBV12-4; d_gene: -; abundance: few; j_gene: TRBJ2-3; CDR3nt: TGTGCCAGCAGGAGGACAGAAAGCACAGATACGCAGTATTTT; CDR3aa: CASRRTESTDTQYF
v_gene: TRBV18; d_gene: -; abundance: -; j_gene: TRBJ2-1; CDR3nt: TGTGCCAGCTCACAAGGGCGCGGGAAGACCCGTAATGAGCAGTTCTTC; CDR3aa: CASSQGRGKTRNEQFF
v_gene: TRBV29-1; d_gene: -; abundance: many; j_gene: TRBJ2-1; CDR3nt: TGCAGCGTTGCGTTGTACAATGAGCAGTTCTTC; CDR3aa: CSVALYNEQFF
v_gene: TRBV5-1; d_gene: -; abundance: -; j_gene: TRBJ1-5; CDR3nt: TGCGCCAGCAGCATGGACGGGGTGGACAGTAGCAATCAGCCCCAGCATTTT; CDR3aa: CASSMDGVDSSNQPQHF
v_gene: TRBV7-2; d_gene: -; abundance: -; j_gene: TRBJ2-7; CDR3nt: TGTGCCAGCAGCTTAGCGAAAGTCGGATCGGACGAGCAGTACTTC; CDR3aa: CASSLAKVGSDEQYF
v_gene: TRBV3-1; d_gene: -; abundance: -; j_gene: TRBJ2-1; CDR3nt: TGTGCCAGCAGCATAGGCTTTGGTAGTGAGCAGTTCTTC; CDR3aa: CASSIGFGSEQFF
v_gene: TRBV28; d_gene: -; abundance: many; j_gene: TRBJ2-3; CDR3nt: TGTGCCAGCAGTTCGCATGGAGGGGGGGCGACAGATACGCAGTATTTT; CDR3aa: CASSSHGGGATDTQYF
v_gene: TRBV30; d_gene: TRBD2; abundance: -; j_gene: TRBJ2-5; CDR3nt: TGTGCCTGGAGGGGACTACGCTCACTAGGGACCCAGTACTTC; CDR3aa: CAWRGLRSLGTQYF
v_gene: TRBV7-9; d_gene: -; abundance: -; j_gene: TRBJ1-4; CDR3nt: TGTGCCAGCAGCCTCCCGCAGGCATCTAATGAAAAACTGTTTTTT; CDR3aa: CASSLPQASNEKLFF
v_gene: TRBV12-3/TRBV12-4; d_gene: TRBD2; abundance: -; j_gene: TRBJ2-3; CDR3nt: TGTGCCAGCAGTGCCCCCGGGACTAGCGGGAGTCGTGATACGCAGTATTTT; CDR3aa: CASSAPGTSGSRDTQYF
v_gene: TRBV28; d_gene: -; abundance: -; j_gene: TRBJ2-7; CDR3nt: TGTGCCAGCAGCCTTCTTTTGAGCGCCTACGAGCAGTACTTC; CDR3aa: CASSLLLSAYEQYF
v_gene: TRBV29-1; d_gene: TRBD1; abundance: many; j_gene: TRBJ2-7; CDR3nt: TGCAGCGTTGGGGACAGTTATTCCTACGAGCAGTACTTC; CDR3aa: CSVGDSYSYEQYF
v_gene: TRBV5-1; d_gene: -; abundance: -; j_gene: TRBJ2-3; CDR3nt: TGCGCCAGCAGCCATTGGGGGTCCCGAGTTACAGATACGCAGTATTTT; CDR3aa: CASSHWGSRVTDTQYF
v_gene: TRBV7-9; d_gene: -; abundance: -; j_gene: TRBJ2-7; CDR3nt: TGTGCCAGCAGCACGGAGCCGGGCAGACGCTCAACTCGCGAGCAGTACTTC; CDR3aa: CASSTEPGRRSTREQYF
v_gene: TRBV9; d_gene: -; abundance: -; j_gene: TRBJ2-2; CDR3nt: TGTGCCAGCAGCGTACAGGGGCCTCACACCGGGGAGCTGTTTTTT; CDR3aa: CASSVQGPHTGELFF
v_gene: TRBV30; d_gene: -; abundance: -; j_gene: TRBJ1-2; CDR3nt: TGTGCCTGGTCATACAGGGATGGCTATGGCTACACCTTC; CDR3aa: CAWSYRDGYGYTF
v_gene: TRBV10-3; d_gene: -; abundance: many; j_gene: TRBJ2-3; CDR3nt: TGTGCCATCAGTGAGTCTAGGCCAGATACGCAGTATTTT; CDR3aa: CAISESRPDTQYF
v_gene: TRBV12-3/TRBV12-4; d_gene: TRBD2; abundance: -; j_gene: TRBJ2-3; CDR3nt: TGTGCCAGCAGTACTAGCGGGAGCACTAGCACAGATACGCAGTATTTT; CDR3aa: CASSTSGSTSTDTQYF
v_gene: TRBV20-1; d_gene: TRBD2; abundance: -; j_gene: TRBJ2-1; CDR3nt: TGCAGTGCTCCTGGGCTAGCGGTAGCCTACAATGAGCAGTTCTTC; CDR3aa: CSAPGLAVAYNEQFF
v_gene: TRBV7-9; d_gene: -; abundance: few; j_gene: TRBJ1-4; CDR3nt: TGTGCCAGCAGCTTCGGGACCCTGGTCGATGAAAAACTGTTTTTT; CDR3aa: CASSFGTLVDEKLFF
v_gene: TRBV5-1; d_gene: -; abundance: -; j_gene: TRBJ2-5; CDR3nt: TGCGCCAGCAGCTTGGATGGCGGATTTGCCTACAATGAGCAGTACTTC; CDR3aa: CASSLDGGFAYNEQYF
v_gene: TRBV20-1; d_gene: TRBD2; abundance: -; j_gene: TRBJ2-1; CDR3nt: TGCAGTGCTAGAGGGCCTAGCGGGGCTAGAGACAATGAGCAGTTCTTC; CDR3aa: CSARGPSGARDNEQFF
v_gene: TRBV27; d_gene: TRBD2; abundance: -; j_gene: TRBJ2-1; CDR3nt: TGTGCCAGCAGTATTACTAGCGGGAGTCTCTACAATGAGCAGTTCTTC; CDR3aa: CASSITSGSLYNEQFF
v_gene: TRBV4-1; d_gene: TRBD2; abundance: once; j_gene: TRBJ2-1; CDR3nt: TGCGCCAGCAGCCGATATACAGGACTAGCGGGACTGAGCTCCTACAATGAGCAGTTCTTC; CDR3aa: CASSRYTGLAGLSSYNEQFF
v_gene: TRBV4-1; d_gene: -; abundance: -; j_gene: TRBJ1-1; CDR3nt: TGCGCCAGCAGCCACAAAAAGCGCTGTTCGGGGGGCAACACTGAAGCTTTCTTT; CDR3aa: CASSHKKRCSGGNTEAFF
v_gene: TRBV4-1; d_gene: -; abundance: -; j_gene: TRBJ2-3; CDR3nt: TGCGCCAGCAGCCCCTCCGTTTTTGGTAGCACAGATACGCAGTATTTT; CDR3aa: CASSPSVFGSTDTQYF
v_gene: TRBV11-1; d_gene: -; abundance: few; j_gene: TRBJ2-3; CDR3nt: TGTGCCAGCAGCTTAGAGCTGGCAGAAGGTATCCGTGATACGCAGTATTTT; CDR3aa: CASSLELAEGIRDTQYF
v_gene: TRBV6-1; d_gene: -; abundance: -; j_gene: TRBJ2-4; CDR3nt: TGTGCCAGCAGTGAAGCCAGAATTCAGTACTTC; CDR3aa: CASSEARIQYF
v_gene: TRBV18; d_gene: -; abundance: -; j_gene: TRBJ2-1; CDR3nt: TGTGCCAGCAACAAGGGGGGCGGCTACAATGAGCAGTTCTTC; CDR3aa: CASNKGGGYNEQFF
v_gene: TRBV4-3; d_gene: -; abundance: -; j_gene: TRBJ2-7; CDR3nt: TGCGCCAGCAGCCAAGAGGGAGGTGCTTCCGGCTCCTACGAGCAGTACTTC; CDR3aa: CASSQEGGASGSYEQYF
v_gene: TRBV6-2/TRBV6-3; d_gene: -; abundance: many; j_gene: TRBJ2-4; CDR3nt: TGTGCCAGCAGTTATAACATCAATTTAGCCAAAAACATTCAGTACTTC; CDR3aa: CASSYNINLAKNIQYF
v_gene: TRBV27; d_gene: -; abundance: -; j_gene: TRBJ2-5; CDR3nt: TGTGCCAGCCAGAAGGGATGGCGCGGGGACAATGAGCAGTACTTC; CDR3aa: CASQKGWRGDNEQYF